Presented here are 18 T cell receptor beta chains from one specimen sequenced in a study of Tregs in tolerant kidney transplant recipients. Sequenced by immunoSEQ multiplex PCR; TCRdb stores in-frame clones only, minus some. The table includes nearly 95,000 clones, roughly 93% detected once. The source material was CD4+ T cells from blood, sampled before the transplant. These receptors came from a human donor who received a combined kidney and bone marrow transplant.

The rearrangement uses TRBV4-2 and TRBJ2-7; TRBD1 agrees at 8 bases. From germline, CDR1 is LGHNA and CDR2 YNFKEQ. The CDR3 totals 17 residues. The V gene end was trimmed by 1 base and the J gene end by 1 base; junction bases not matched to a gene: 9. CDR3 sequence: CASSQAKSGGGSYEQYF. Written as DNA, the CDR3 is TGTGCCAGCAGCCAAGCCAAATCAGGGGGCGGGTCCTACGAGCAGTACTTC.

Details on this clone: This sample includes further DNA sequences coding for the same CDR3. V and J are TRBV4-1 and TRBJ1-6, with no clear D. Germline V lookup: CDR1 MGHRA, CDR2 YSYEKL. The V and J ends lost 0 bases and 10 bases respectively, with 10 bases between them. The CDR3 contains 14 residues. The CDR3, as DNA: TGCGCCAGCAGCCAAGAACGGGAGGTATCACCCCTCCACTTT. It codes for CASSQEREVSPLHF.

This clone has just one count. The chain joins TRBV11-2 to TRBJ2-1; D may be TRBD1 (6 bases). This CDR3 region has 14 residues. With 2 bases removed from V and 9 bases from J, the gap between germline ends came to 14 bases. Looked up from germline, CDR1 is SGHAT and CDR2 is FQNNGV. CDR3 in DNA: TGTGCCAGCAGCTTATACAGGGAATCGGGTGAGCAGTTCTTC. Its translation: CASSLYRESGEQFF.

This chain uses TRBV30 with TRBJ1-5; D perhaps matches TRBD1 (5 bases). The germline CDR1 and CDR2 sequences are GTSNPN and SVGIG (reference sequence). The CDR3 runs 13 residues. Trimming took off 2 bases at V and 5 bases at J, with 10 bases between the two ends. The CDR3 sequence: CAWSFGGDQPQHF. CDR3 bases: TGTGCCTGGAGTTTCGGGGGGGATCAGCCCCAGCATTTT.

This chain uses TRBV2 with TRBJ1-1; 7 bases match TRBD1. The CDR3 extends over 13 amino acids. J lost 4 bases, V lost 6 bases, and 5 bases had no gene match. The V gene's germline CDR1 is SNHLY and CDR2 FYNNEI. The CDR3 here is CASSKTGFTEAFF. The CDR3 region has the DNA TGTGCCAGCAGCAAGACAGGGTTCACTGAAGCTTTCTTT.

The chain links TRBV6-6 to TRBJ2-2; perhaps TRBD2 as D (5 bases). The CDR3 extends over 13 amino acids. The germline CDR1 and CDR2 sequences are MNHNY and SVGAGI (reference sequence). Trimming shortened V by 7 bases and J by 8 bases, and 14 bases separated the two germline ends. The CDR3 DNA reads TGTGCCAGCAAGGAGAGCGGCTTAGGGGAGCTGTTTTTT. Translation gives CASKESGLGELFF.

J is TRBJ1-2 and V is TRBV30, with D perhaps matching TRBD1 (5 bases). Germline V gives CDR1 GTSNPN, CDR2 SVGIG (reference sequence). V was shortened by 4 bases and J by 4 bases, with 16 bases between the two germline ends. The CDR3 is made up of 14 amino acids. In nucleotides, the CDR3 is TGTGCCTGGACCCGACAGCCGGGCCTCTATGGCTACACCTTC. The encoded protein is CAWTRQPGLYGYTF.

This chain links TRBV7-9 with TRBJ1-2; D is unresolved. Trimming took off 1 base at V and 8 bases at J, with 8 bases between the two ends. The CDR3 runs to 12 residues. Germline V lookup: CDR1 SEHNR, CDR2 FQNEAQ (reference sequence). The DNA of the CDR3 is TGTGCCAGCAGCTTAGTAGTCGGGGGCTACACCTTC. It translates to CASSLVVGGYTF.

This chain connects TRBV7-9 to TRBJ2-3; possible D gene TRBD2, 5 bases. Looked up from germline, CDR1 is SEHNR and CDR2 is FQNEAQ (reference sequence). The CDR3 loop spans 13 amino acids. The V end lost 5 bases, the J end lost 3 bases, and 9 bases lay between the germline ends. The CDR3 DNA reads as TGTGCCAGCAGCCTCAGCGGTACAGATACGCAGTATTTT. This codes for CASSLSGTDTQYF.

Comments on this clone: Within the sample, other DNA sequences also encode this same CDR3. The chain joins TRBV5-4 to TRBJ1-6; D may be TRBD1 (5 bases). V lost 3 bases to trimming and J lost 4 bases, with 20 bases between them. This CDR3 comprises 18 residues. Germline lookup yields CDR1 SGHNT and CDR2 YYREEE (reference sequence). CDR3 nucleotides: TGTGCCAGCAGCTCGGGCCAGGCGGGGGGTTTGTATAATTCACCCCTCCACTTT. It specifies CASSSGQAGGLYNSPLHF.

The chain recombines TRBV6-1 with TRBJ2-7; TRBD1 matches at 8 bases. J gave up 3 bases and V 2 bases, and 9 bases lay outside the gene matches. Per germline, CDR1 MNHNS and CDR2 SASEGT. This CDR3 has 16 amino acids. CDR3 sequence (DNA): TGTGCCAGCAGTGAACTAACAGGGGGTCGCAGCTACGAGCAGTACTTC. As protein: CASSELTGGRSYEQYF.

V usage is TRBV25-1 and J usage is TRBJ2-5; 9 positions agree with TRBD2. The CDR3 spans 13 residues. Looked up from germline, CDR1 is MGHDK and CDR2 is SYGVNS. V was clipped by 8 bases and J by 5 bases; unmatched bases: 6. DNA for the CDR3: TGTGCCAGCTTGCGGGGGGGCATGGAGACCCAGTACTTC. Translating gives CASLRGGMETQYF.

The V and J genes are TRBV19 and TRBJ2-7; TRBD2 aligns across 8 bases. The V gene end was trimmed by 5 bases and the J gene end by 6 bases; junction bases not matched to a gene: 6. The CDR3 loop spans 13 amino acids. CDR1 and CDR2 (germline): LNHDA, SQIVND (reference sequence). This CDR3 reads CASSPVSGTEQYF. For the CDR3, the DNA is TGTGCCAGTAGTCCCGTTAGCGGGACCGAGCAGTACTTC.

The rearrangement uses TRBV10-3 and TRBJ1-4; the D gene is possibly TRBD1 (5 bases). Germline assignment: CDR1 ENHRY and CDR2 SYGVKD. Trimming took off 0 bases at V and 7 bases at J, with 6 bases between the two ends. There are 13 residues in the CDR3. CDR3: CAISESRGEKLFF. The CDR3 DNA sequence: TGTGCCATCAGTGAGTCTAGGGGTGAAAAACTGTTTTTT.

CDR3 coding DNA: TGCGCCAGCAGCTTGAGAGTGCGCGGGGGCAATGAGCAGTTCTTC. Amino acids: CASSLRVRGGNEQFF. The chain uses TRBV5-1 and TRBJ2-1; 7 bases match TRBD2. Per the germline V gene, CDR1 is SGHRS and CDR2 is YFSETQ. This CDR3 has 15 amino acids. Trimming took 1 base from V and 6 from J; bases not matched to a gene: 7.

This clone has just a few counts. The chain joins TRBV2 to TRBJ2-7, with TRBD1 matching over 7 bases. V gave up 6 bases and J gave up 6 bases; unmatched junction bases: 5. This CDR3 comprises 12 residues. CDR1 and CDR2 from the germline V gene are SNHLY and FYNNEI. CDR3 in amino acids: CASRDRVFEQYF. The CDR3 nucleotides read TGTGCCAGCAGAGACAGGGTTTTCGAGCAGTACTTC.

The gene calls are TRBV6-1 and TRBJ1-2, with D perhaps TRBD1 (6 bases). Between the trimmed V and J ends, which lost 4 bases and 4 bases, there was a span of 13 bases. This CDR3 spans 14 amino acids. Germline V gene sequence: CDR1 MNHNS, CDR2 SASEGT. As DNA, the CDR3 is TGTGCCAGCAGTGGGAGACAGGCTGGCTATGGCTACACCTTC. Translating gives CASSGRQAGYGYTF.

This clone showed up just once. The chain couples TRBV7-2 to TRBJ2-5; 7 positions agree with TRBD1. The CDR3 totals 14 residues. Germline V gene data show CDR1 as SGHTA and CDR2 as FQGNSA. J gave up 5 bases and V 5 bases, and 8 bases lay outside the gene matches. The CDR3 DNA is TGTGCCAGCAGCCCCCCAGGGGGATATGAGACCCAGTACTTC. Translation gives CASSPPGGYETQYF.